Sequencing of this TCR beta chain was carried out in a study of control samples from healthy donors and cancer patients. Clones were sequenced by immunoSEQ multiplex PCR, and TCRdb holds only the in-frame ones, with some missing. The table records 70,000 to 95,000 clones, approximately 93% of them present only once. Sequenced sample: PBMCs. This clonotype was sampled from a woman in her thirties or forties with lung cancer.

The CDR3 loop reads CASSYLGGGTEAFF. CDR3 sequence (DNA): TGTGCCAGCAGTTACCTTGGCGGTGGCACTGAAGCTTTCTTT. The J gene is TRBJ1-1, the V gene TRBV28, with D unresolved. The length of the CDR3 is 14 residues. V lost 4 bases and J lost 4, with 13 bases in between. Germline V gene lookup returns CDR1 MDHEN and CDR2 SYDVKM.